This T cell receptor beta chain emerged from a study of T cells in tuberculosis (dated by TCRdb to 2017 to 2018). About the full investigation: In the study, CD1B tetramers and high-throughput TCR immunosequencing were combined to characterize T cells specific for the mycobacterial lipid antigen glucose monomycolate (GMM).

At the junction V is shortened by 0 bases and J by 6 bases; bases outside the gene matches: 10. Sequences SGDLS (CDR1) and YYNGEE (CDR2) are obtained from the germline V gene. Spanning cysteine to phenylalanine, the CDR3 consists of 18 amino acids. Just CDR3 DNA is preserved here, 54 bases in frame from base 1. Thawed, overnight-rested PBMC were stained with GMM-loaded CD1B tetramer, a Live/Dead dye and anti-CD3, then sorted on a FACS Aria II. C32 glucose monomycolate purified from Rhodococcus equi was loaded onto CD1B tetramers. Before cryopreservation, the PBMC used for tetramer sorting had been depleted of CD14-expressing monocytes for a separate study. About 100,000 tetramer-negative cells were sorted from each donor and analyzed alongside the tetramer-positive cells. GMM-loaded CD1B tetramers were used to sort antigen-specific T cells from a few healthy South African adults. The investigation overall reported the following: T cells that bind the CD1B-GMM tetramer with low affinity may not have been captured by the stringent sort gate.

For this clone: Qualities for individual bases were not recorded, and no much larger clone is one base off.

TCR-alpha and TCR-beta chains were sequenced unpaired, so chain pairing information was not available. TCR libraries were generated with the immunoSEQ multiplex PCR assay, using TCR-beta and/or TCR-alpha/delta assays for each sample. The amplified TCR libraries were sequenced using the Illumina high-throughput platform. As for the original processing: Clustering and dimensionality reduction were performed using pairwise TCRdist distances among GMM-specific receptors from ex vivo sorted or in vitro expanded T cells. Sequence motifs, defined by gene usage and CDR3 content, were tested for enrichment in tetramer-positive compared with tetramer-negative populations. What TCRdb holds here is the immuneACCESS table cut down to in-frame rearrangements. Part of the clones is not present; checked against another copy, under half of the missing clones reflect an unresolved V gene, and the others are unexplained. V, J and clone size derive from that table, while D and trimming were established from the DNA sequence. Within this sample are about 58,000 clones, with 70% to 90% of them counted one time only. In total, the top ten clones hold 20% to 25% of the sample.

The receptor comes from an adult woman with latent tuberculosis. Sequencing was carried out using CD1b-GMM tetramer-negative cells sorted from PBMCs. The sample's cell subset or site label, decoded: T cells not binding CD1B-GMM tetramer, sorted from same donor. The chain couples TRBV9 to TRBJ2-3; 13 bases in the middle match TRBD2. The CDR3 has the sequence CASSVVGLAGTAKDTQYF. The DNA reads as follows: TGTGCCAGCAGCGTAGTGGGACTAGCGGGGACCGCTAAGGATACGCAGTATTTT.